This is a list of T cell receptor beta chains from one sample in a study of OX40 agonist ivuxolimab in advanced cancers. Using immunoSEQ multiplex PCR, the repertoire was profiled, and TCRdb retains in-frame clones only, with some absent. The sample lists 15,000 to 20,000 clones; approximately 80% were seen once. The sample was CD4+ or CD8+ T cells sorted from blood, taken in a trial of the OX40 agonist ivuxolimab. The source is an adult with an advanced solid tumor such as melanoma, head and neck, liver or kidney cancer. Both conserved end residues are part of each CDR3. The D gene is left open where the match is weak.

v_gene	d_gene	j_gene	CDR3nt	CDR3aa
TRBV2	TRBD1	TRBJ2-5	TGTGCCAGCGACAGGGGGCGAGAGACCCAGTACTTC	CASDRGRETQYF
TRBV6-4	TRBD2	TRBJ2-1	TGTGCCAGCAGTGACTCACCCGGGACTAGCGATGAGCAGTTCTTC	CASSDSPGTSDEQFF
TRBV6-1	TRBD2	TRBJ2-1	TGTGCCAGCATCTCAACGGGAGGGGGTTACAATGAGCAGTTCTTC	CASISTGGGYNEQFF
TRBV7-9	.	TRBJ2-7	TGTGCCAGCAGCGGGGGACACCTGTATTACGAGCAGTACTTC	CASSGGHLYYEQYF
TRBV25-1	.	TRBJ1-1	TGTGCCAGCAGCTACTCTTCTAGCACTGAAGCTTTCTTT	CASSYSSSTEAFF
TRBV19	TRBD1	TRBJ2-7	TGTGCCAGTAGTATAGATGGCCACAGGGGGGACTACGAGCAGTACTTC	CASSIDGHRGDYEQYF
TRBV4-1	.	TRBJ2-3	TGCGCCAGCAGCCAAGGACTCACAGATACGCAGTATTTT	CASSQGLTDTQYF
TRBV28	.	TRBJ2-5	TGTGCCAGCAGTTTGGAAGAGACCCAGTACTTC	CASSLEETQYF
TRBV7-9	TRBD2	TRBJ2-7	TGTGCCAGCAGCAATAGTAGGACTAGCGGGAGCTACGAGCAGTACTTC	CASSNSRTSGSYEQYF
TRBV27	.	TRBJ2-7	TGTGCCAGCAGTTTTGGAGTGCAGTGGGAGCAGTACTTC	CASSFGVQWEQYF
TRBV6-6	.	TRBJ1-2	TGTGCCAGCAGCCTACAAGCTAACTATGGCTACACCTTC	CASSLQANYGYTF
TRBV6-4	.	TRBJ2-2	TGTGCCAGCAGTGACCTGGACAGTAACACCGGGGAGCTGTTTTTT	CASSDLDSNTGELFF
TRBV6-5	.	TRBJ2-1	TGTGCCAGCAGTGAATCCTACAATGAGCAGTTCTTC	CASSESYNEQFF
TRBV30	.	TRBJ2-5	TGTGCCCTGGACGGCAGGGACCAAGAGACCCAGTACTTC	CALDGRDQETQYF
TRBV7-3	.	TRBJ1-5	TGTGCCAGCAGCTTCTGGGTACGACAGCCCCAGCATTTT	CASSFWVRQPQHF
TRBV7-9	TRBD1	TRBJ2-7	TGTGCCAGCAGTTACTCGCCGGGACAGTTCTACGAGCAGTACTTC	CASSYSPGQFYEQYF
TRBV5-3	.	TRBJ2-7	TGTGCCAGAAGCTGCAACAGAATCCCAAGCTCCTACGAGCAGTACTTC	CARSCNRIPSSYEQYF
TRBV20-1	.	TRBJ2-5	TGCAGTGCGCCCCTTAAAGAGACCCAGTACTTC	CSAPLKETQYF
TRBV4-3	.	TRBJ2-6	TGCGCCAGCAGCCAAGAAGAAGGGCGAGGGGCCAACGTCCTGACTTTC	CASSQEEGRGANVLTF
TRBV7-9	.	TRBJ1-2	TGTGCCAGCAGCTCTGGGGACTCCGGCTACACCTTC	CASSSGDSGYTF
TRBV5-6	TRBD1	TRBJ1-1	TGTGCCAGCAGCATCGGGACAGGGGTTTTGACTGAAGCTTTCTTT	CASSIGTGVLTEAFF
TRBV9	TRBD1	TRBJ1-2	TGTGCCAGCAGCCCATGGGACAGTGCAGATGGCTACACCTTC	CASSPWDSADGYTF
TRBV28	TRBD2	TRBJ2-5	TGTGCCAGCCTAGGACTAGCGGGCGATGAGACCCAGTACTTC	CASLGLAGDETQYF
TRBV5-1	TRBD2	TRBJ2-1	TGCGCCAGCAGCCCGCCGGGACTAGCGTCAGGCAGCTCCTACAATGAGCAGTTCTTC	CASSPPGLASGSSYNEQFF
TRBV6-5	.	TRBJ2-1	TGTGCCAGCAGTTGGGGGGAGTACAATGAGCAGTTCTTC	CASSWGEYNEQFF
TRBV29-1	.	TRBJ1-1	TGCAGCGTGTTTATGAACACTGAAGCTTTCTTT	CSVFMNTEAFF